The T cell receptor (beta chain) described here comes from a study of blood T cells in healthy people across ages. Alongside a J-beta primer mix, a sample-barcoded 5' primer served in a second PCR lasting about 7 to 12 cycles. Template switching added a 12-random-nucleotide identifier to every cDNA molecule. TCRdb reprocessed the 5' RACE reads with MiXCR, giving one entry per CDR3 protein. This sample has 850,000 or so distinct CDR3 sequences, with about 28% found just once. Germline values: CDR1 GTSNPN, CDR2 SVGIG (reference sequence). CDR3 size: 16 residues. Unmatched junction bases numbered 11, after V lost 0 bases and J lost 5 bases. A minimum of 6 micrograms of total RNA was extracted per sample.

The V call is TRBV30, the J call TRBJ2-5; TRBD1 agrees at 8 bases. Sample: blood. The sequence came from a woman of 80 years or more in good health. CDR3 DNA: TGTGCCTGGAGTGTACTTAGGACAGGGATTGGTGAGACCCAGTACTTC. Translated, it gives CAWSVLRTGIGETQYF.